The clone carrying this T cell receptor beta chain was observed at least ten times. The record originates from a study of neurological immune-mediated disorders. Noted time point: longitudinal time-point 1 (baseline). The CDR3 totals 13 residues. Trimming shortened V by 7 bases and J by 1 base, and 11 bases separated the two germline ends. From germline, CDR1 is MDHEN and CDR2 SYDVKM. TCRdb called the 5' RACE reads again in MiXCR, with one record for every CDR3 protein. Of approximately 70,000 distinct CDR3 sequences in the sample, roughly a tenth are singletons; the top ten hold around a tenth. The material sequenced was PBMCs. J is TRBJ2-7 and V is TRBV28, with D perhaps TRBD1 (6 bases). This receptor was identified in a man aged 25-40 years in good health. CDR3 loop: CASTVRGSYEQYF. The DNA for the CDR3 is TGTGCCAGCACTGTGAGGGGGTCCTACGAGCAGTACTTC. Complete variable domain (other parts from reference TRBV28 and TRBJ2-7): DVKVTQSSRYLVKRTGEKVFLECVQDMDHENMFWYRQDPGLGLRLIYFSYDVKMKEKGDIPEGYSVSREKKERFSLILESASTNQTSMYLCASTVRGSYEQYFGPGTRLTVT.